This T cell receptor (beta chain) was captured by sequencing in a study of cytomegalovirus exposure and HLA in healthy donors (dated by TCRdb to 2017 to 2019). About the investigation overall: An earlier analysis of a few hundred of the donors reported 276 Gb of sequence data and around 110 million unique TCR beta sequences obtained from about 179 million T cells. Roughly 290 gigabases of sequencing data and around 85 million unique TCR sequences made up an early release that covered nearly 650 HLA-typed donors. Of the 300 to 500 genotyped donors, roughly 80% were placed in the genetic ancestry cluster associated with self-reported Caucasian donors. The aim of the study was to test whether cataloging public T cell receptors could identify signatures of past pathogen exposure. The T cell repertoires of some 700 subjects were profiled by immunosequencing and related to cytomegalovirus serostatus. A separate validation cohort of 100 to 150 different subjects was used in addition to the approximately 670-subject first cohort. The study combined high-throughput TCR immunosequencing, statistical association of individual TCRs with disease status, and machine learning to predict cytomegalovirus infection status. In a later analysis, previously published TCR beta repertoires from roughly 710 donors were re-analyzed and high-resolution HLA genotyping was added so that TCR occurrence patterns could be studied. The later analysis used no new phenotypic data to find candidate immune exposures, relying instead on TCR beta sequences and their occurrence across donors. An earlier analysis of 587 of the donors applied high-throughput TCR beta sequencing to assess whether each TCR beta V gene segment acted as functional or pseudogenic. Donor age, sex, ethnicity and CMV serostatus were collected together with the repertoire data. In a later genetic analysis, genome-wide SNP genotypes for 398 of the 666 donors were used, and that subset was treated as a discovery cohort. Every discovery cohort repertoire had been produced on one sequencing platform. Class I and class II HLA loci were covered by the typing at four-digit resolution. The number of typed donors differed by locus: about 620-640 for A, B, C, DRB1 and DQB1; some 500 for DQA1; approximately 600 for DPA1; and roughly 470 for DPB1. Several DR-DQ haplotypes were handled as single units for association and clustering because linkage in the cohort was strong. On average, around 200,000 unique TCR beta nucleotide sequences were sequenced per donor among some 430 genotyped donors of the cohort, with about 17% of those sequences being non-productive. General conclusions and limits of the study: In an earlier analysis of 500 to 650 of the donors, most TCR beta V segments appeared in productive rearrangements about 87% or about 30% of the time, broadly matching IMGT annotations. In a later analysis, 15,000 to 20,000 TCR beta sequences were associated with specific HLA alleles at a false discovery rate of 0.05. A later genetic analysis associated a missense DCLRE1C variant with V-gene and J-gene trimming of TCR beta chains, and an independent cohort replicated the association. Because the 87-base-pair reads could not distinguish some IMGT-functional V segments, including TRBV6-2 and TRBV6-3, those segments were excluded. Across donors, most TCR sequences were observed very rarely, whereas some public TCRs were present in many individuals. A further reported finding was that TCR beta sequences accurately predicted the HLA-A and HLA-B alleles for most subjects in the first cohort. Because counts were too low, roughly 17 rarely observed V segments, including chromosome 9 orphons, were left out of the earlier analysis of about 620 of the donors. The presence/absence analyses assumed that sequencing depth was roughly uniform across donors, and that assumption may not be true. A group of highly shared sequence variants was considered likely to be a technical artifact of the sequencing pipeline. When HLA alleles, especially DR and DQ, strongly co-occurred, attributing TCR associations to individual alleles was difficult. In a later analysis, the rate of TCR association differed among HLA loci, with DRB1 alleles having the most associated TCRs and HLA-C alleles having the fewest. Cytomegalovirus status was reported to be diagnosed by the classifier with high specificity and sensitivity in both the original and validation cohorts. It was suggested by the authors that the approach could potentially be generalized to other disease states and immunological phenotypes. A few of the identified cytomegalovirus-associated TCR beta chains were confirmed in vitro to be specific for cytomegalovirus antigens. Because HLA typing was missing for some donors at each locus, association tests included only the typed subset. A later genetic analysis reported fewer N-insertions in productive TCRs among donors in an Asian-associated ancestry cluster than the roughly 700-donor mean. In this cohort, only TCR beta chains were sequenced, and detectable features were limited by the absence of alpha or paired-chain data. In a later analysis, most CMV-associated TCR beta chains were found to appear HLA-restricted, with HLA associations seemingly driven largely by CMV exposure. CMV serostatus was the only immune exposure information available for the cohort. The study gave a list of around 170 TCR beta chains associated with cytomegalovirus. According to a later analysis, parvovirus B19, influenza, CMV and Epstein-Barr virus appeared linked to several top co-occurrence clusters. In a later analysis, HLA-associated TCR beta chains showed more clonal expansion and lower generation probabilities than non-associated chains that were equally common. Linkage disequilibrium might explain the correlated functional status among segregating V segments, but an unknown experimental factor could not be ruled out.

The CDR3 contains 12 residues, cysteine and phenylalanine counted. Here the CDR3 DNA is all that survives: 36 bases in frame from base 1. The germline V gene (reference sequence) yields GTSNPN for CDR1 and SVGIG for CDR2. The trim is 3 bases for V and 8 bases for J, with a gap of 13 bases between the germline ends. In total, just over 650 healthy bone marrow donors made up the cohort. Cohort members were all nominally healthy when sampled, although unrecorded immune exposures were likely present. The donor was CMV seropositive and was included in the group of 250 to 300 seropositive cohort members. A peripheral blood sample was collected from each donor, and TCR beta sequencing was performed on peripheral blood mononuclear cells. The Qiagen DNeasy Blood Extraction Kit was used to extract genomic DNA from the blood cell samples. For this clone: Its antigen target is currently unknown. Per-base quality was not reported, and no clone a single base away is much larger than it.

Library creation used the immunoSEQ multiplex PCR assay. For the multiplex PCR, a mixture combining 60 forward primers for TCR Vbeta segments and 13 reverse primers for TCR Jbeta segments was used. The CDR3 region of rearranged TCR beta genes was amplified from genomic DNA with a multiplex PCR assay. The amplified TCR beta libraries were sequenced on the Illumina HiSeq System as 87-base-pair reads. The original pipeline was this. A later analysis counted tens of millions of unique TCR beta chains across the 666 repertoires, and roughly 10 million of these chains were shared by at least two donors. To remove PCR and sequencing errors, raw reads were error-corrected and collapsed into unique sequences using a nearest-neighbor algorithm that merged closely related sequences. V, D and J gene segments were assigned by aligning CDR3 sequences to IMGT reference sequences. For a sequence to be retained, a match of at least six nucleotides was required to both a V gene segment and a J gene segment. Rearrangements were classified as productive when the CDR3 lacked stop codons and remained in frame with V and J, and all other rearrangements were classified as non-productive. Following IMGT convention, CDR3 was defined as the stretch from the second conserved V-encoded cysteine up to the conserved J-encoded phenylalanine. Sequences without an unambiguous match to a single V gene segment were excluded from the earlier analysis of almost 600 of the donors. An earlier analysis of 587 of the donors called V segments functional above 56.7% productive rearrangements and segregating when the between-donor standard deviation exceeded 5%. A statistical classification framework was developed to diagnose cytomegalovirus status using the catalog of TCR beta chain sequences. A later analysis assigned V and J genes by comparing TCR nucleotide sequences with IMGT/GENE-DB human TR gene sequences. A later analysis assigned CDR3 sequences and most-parsimonious VDJ recombination scenarios with the TCRdist pipeline. In a later analysis, each TCR beta chain was defined by its CDR3 amino acid sequence together with its V-gene family, and reads lacking a unique V-gene family were excluded. A later analysis removed several hundred highly shared, low-generation-probability nucleotide sequences to deal with suspected cross-contamination and a sequencing artifact. In a later analysis, a clonal expansion index for each public chain was calculated from normalized within-repertoire ranks of inferred template counts. Generation probabilities in a later analysis came from a VDJ recombination model fitted to out-of-frame rearrangements, and those results were checked against IGoR. Hypergeometric tests were used in a later analysis to score TCR-TCR, TCR-HLA and TCR-CMV co-occurrence, with a repertoire-size bias correction applied to the TCR pairs. False discovery rates were estimated in a later analysis by permuting HLA or CMV assignments 20 times. In a later analysis, co-occurring TCRs were grouped with DBSCAN, and TCRdist sequence similarity was added when clustering was performed within HLA-allele-positive subsets. For co-occurrence clustering, repertoires with fewer than 30,000 or more than 120,000 public chains were excluded, along with 4 to 6 repertoires with anomalous nucleotide sharing. TCRdb obtained this table from immuneACCESS and retained in-frame rearrangements with V and J assigned. These tables miss some clones; where compared with another copy, unresolved V genes account for less than half of the shortfall, and the remainder is unexplained. V and J calls and clone size are given by that table; D and trimming were obtained from the DNA. The sample records around 130,000 clones, roughly 74% of which are singletons. Approximately 5% of the sample rests with the top ten.

The specimen was PBMCs. The source is a woman aged 45-65 years in good health and CMV-seropositive. The receptor chain draws on TRBV30 and TRBJ1-2; perhaps TRBD1 is the D gene, with 6 bases matching. Here is the DNA: TGTGCCTGGAGCCCGGGGGGGGCCGGCTACACCTTC. It is translated as CAWSPGGAGYTF.